What follows are 32 T cell receptor beta chains derived from one specimen sequenced in a study of OX40 agonist ivuxolimab in advanced cancers. This table comes from immunoSEQ multiplex PCR, and its TCRdb copy is limited to in-frame clones, with some not included. Of tens of thousands of clones listed, about 81% are singletons. Sequences were derived from CD4+ or CD8+ T cells sorted from blood, sampled in a trial of the OX40 agonist ivuxolimab. These receptors were collected from an adult with an advanced solid tumor such as melanoma, head and neck, liver or kidney cancer.

The chain joins TRBV29-1 to TRBJ1-2; the D is unclear. This CDR3 spans 15 amino acids. CDR1 and CDR2 from the germline V gene are SQVTM and ANQGSEA. Between the trimmed V and J ends, which lost 0 bases and 2 bases, there was a span of 13 bases. The CDR3 is CSVEDRSRGNYGYTF. The CDR3, as DNA: TGCAGCGTTGAAGATCGTTCCAGAGGGAACTATGGCTACACCTTC. Complete variable domain (other parts from reference TRBV29-1 and TRBJ1-2): SAVISQKPSRDICQRGTSLTIQCQVDSQVTMMFWYRQQPGQSLTLIATANQGSEATYESGFVIDKFPISRPNLTFSTLTVSNMSPEDSSIYLCSVEDRSRGNYGYTFGSGTRLTVV.

The chain joins TRBV11-2 to TRBJ1-2; perhaps TRBD1 as D (5 bases). The germline V gene encodes CDR1 SGHAT and CDR2 FQNNGV. Trimming cost V 3 bases and J 7 bases, with 15 bases left between them. This CDR3 contains 14 residues. The CDR3 DNA reads as TGTGCCAGCAGCTTGCCAGGGAGGCAAAGTGGCTACACCTTC. Its translation: CASSLPGRQSGYTF.

The sample holds a few counts of this clone. The V call is TRBV27, the J call TRBJ2-2; the match to TRBD2 covers 7 bases. Germline-derived CDR1 and CDR2 are MNHEY and SMNVEV (reference sequence). CDR3 length: 16 residues. J lost 1 base, V lost 7 bases, and 9 bases had no gene match. The CDR3 here is CASTRASGVNTGELFF. CDR3 in DNA: TGTGCCAGCACCCGGGCCAGCGGGGTGAACACCGGGGAGCTGTTTTTT.

V gene TRBV5-6 combines with J gene TRBJ1-5; D perhaps matches TRBD1 (6 bases). The length of the CDR3 is 14 residues. Germline V gene sequence: CDR1 SGHDT, CDR2 YYEEEE. Trimming pared 3 bases from V and 2 bases from J, leaving 9 bases between. CDR3 in amino acids: CASSWGRGNQPQHF. The CDR3 DNA reads as TGTGCCAGCAGCTGGGGGCGAGGCAATCAGCCCCAGCATTTT.

This sequence joins TRBV11-3 and TRBJ2-3; D unclear. Between the trimmed V and J ends, which lost 2 bases and 11 bases, there was a span of 14 bases. Looked up from germline, CDR1 is SGHNT and CDR2 is YENEEA. The CDR3 totals 13 residues. CDR3 residues: CASSLTGPAGQYF. The CDR3 DNA is TGTGCCAGCAGCTTAACGGGTCCCGCCGGGCAGTATTTT.

V is TRBV29-1 and J is TRBJ1-4; possible D gene TRBD1, 5 bases. The CDR3 loop spans 12 amino acids. Per germline, CDR1 SQVTM and CDR2 ANQGSEA. V lost 7 bases and J 4 bases, leaving 10 bases between the germline ends. CDR3 DNA: TGCAGCGCGACAGCCCATAATGAAAAACTGTTTTTT. This sequence encodes CSATAHNEKLFF.

V is TRBV10-1 and J is TRBJ2-3, with D possibly matching TRBD1 (5 bases). Germline V gene data show CDR1 as WNHNN and CDR2 as SYGVQD (reference sequence). V was trimmed by 2 bases and J by 2 bases, leaving 11 bases between them. CDR3 length: 15 amino acids. CDR3 sequence: CASSEARVDTDTQYF. The CDR3 DNA sequence: TGCGCCAGCAGTGAGGCCAGGGTCGACACAGATACGCAGTATTTT.

The chain couples TRBV7-8 to TRBJ1-5, with D possibly TRBD1 on 5 matching bases. V shed 10 bases and J shed 4 bases, with 17 bases lying between them. Germline CDR1 is SGHVS and CDR2 is FQNEAQ. The CDR3 runs to 14 residues. For the CDR3, the DNA is TGTGCCACCAACTTATTCCAGGGAAATCAGCCCCAGCATTTT. This translates into CATNLFQGNQPQHF.

The chain joins TRBV15 to TRBJ2-5; D is possibly TRBD1 or TRBD2 (5 bases each). Germline V gene data show CDR1 as LNHNV and CDR2 as YYDKDF (reference sequence). V was clipped by 0 bases and J by 7 bases, with 15 bases between them. The CDR3 covers 15 residues. In DNA, the CDR3 is TGTGCCACCAGCAGAGATCCTGGCAGGGACGCGACCCAGTACTTC. It codes for CATSRDPGRDATQYF.

The genes are TRBV30 and TRBJ2-5; D assignment may be TRBD1 or TRBD2 (6 bases each). CDR1 is GTSNPN and CDR2 is SVGIG in the germline V gene (reference sequence). The CDR3 length is 13 residues. Trimming removed 4 bases at V and 5 bases at J, with 14 bases between. CDR3 region: CAWMGRGRETQYF. CDR3 nucleotides: TGTGCCTGGATGGGTCGGGGGCGCGAGACCCAGTACTTC.

The CDR3: CASSRGLAGADTQYF. CDR3 in DNA: TGTGCCAGCAGCCGGGGACTAGCGGGAGCAGATACGCAGTATTTT. V gene TRBV9 combines with J gene TRBJ2-3; 14 bases align to TRBD2. The CDR3 is 15 residues long. V was pared by 4 bases and J by 4 bases, with 2 bases of the junction left unmatched. Germline lookup yields CDR1 SGDLS and CDR2 YYNGEE. Using reference TRBV9 and TRBJ2-3 for the parts outside the CDR3, the full variable domain is DSGVTQTPKHLITATGQRVTLRCSPRSGDLSVYWYQQSLDQGLQFLIQYYNGEERAKGNILERFSAQQFPDLHSELNLSSLELGDSALYFCASSRGLAGADTQYFGPGTRLTVL.

J is TRBJ2-5 and V is TRBV27, with 10 bases lining up with TRBD2. The J call is uncertain, as TRBJ2-7 better fits the DNA end. Looked up from germline, CDR1 is MNHEY and CDR2 is SMNVEV (reference sequence). This CDR3 has 15 amino acids. In DNA, the CDR3 is TGTGCCAGCAGTTCTGGACTAGCGGCGACCTACGAGCAGTACTTC. Its translation: CASSSGLAATYEQYF.

This clone was detected only a few times. This sequence joins TRBV19 and TRBJ2-7; 10 bases agree with TRBD1. CDR1 and CDR2 from the germline V gene are LNHDA and SQIVND (reference sequence). This CDR3 comprises 13 residues. J gave up 2 bases and V 8 bases, and 3 bases lay outside the gene matches. The CDR3 DNA is TGTGCCAGTGGACAGGGGGAAGCCTACGAGCAGTACTTC. It yields the protein CASGQGEAYEQYF.

The J gene is TRBJ2-7, the V gene TRBV4-1; D could derive from TRBD1 or TRBD2 (5 bases each). CDR1 is MGHRA and CDR2 is YSYEKL in the germline V gene. V lost 0 bases to trimming and J lost 3 bases, with 12 bases between them. The CDR3 runs 15 residues. The CDR3 coding sequence is TGCGCCAGCAGCCAAGAAACGGGACGGCTCTACGAGCAGTACTTC. This codes for CASSQETGRLYEQYF.

The V call is TRBV5-1, the J call TRBJ2-2, with 8 bases matching TRBD2. Germline assignment: CDR1 SGHRS and CDR2 YFSETQ. Trimming cost V 4 bases and J 3 bases; bases outside gene matches: 5. The CDR3 runs to 15 residues. The CDR3 DNA reads TGCGCCAGCAGCCCCGGGGGGGCCGACACCGGGGAGCTGTTTTTT. This gives the protein CASSPGGADTGELFF.

This clone was observed a few times. The V and J genes are TRBV6-5 and TRBJ2-3; 11 bases fit TRBD2. The CDR3 contains 16 residues. The V gene's germline CDR1 is MNHEY and CDR2 SVGAGI. V trimming: 4 bases; J trimming: 3 bases; junction bases outside the gene matches: 6. CDR3 DNA sequence: TGTGCCAGCAGTTCTGGACTAGCGGGCAGAACAGATACGCAGTATTTT. It is translated as CASSSGLAGRTDTQYF.

The DNA for the CDR3 is TGTGCCAGCAGTGGGACAGGGGCTCAGCCCCAGCATTTT. This sequence encodes CASSGTGAQPQHF. The chain employs TRBV6-6 and TRBJ1-5; TRBD1 aligns across 10 bases. Germline CDR1 reads MNHNY; CDR2 reads SVGAGI (reference sequence). This CDR3 has 13 amino acids. V lost 5 bases, J lost 6 bases, and 1 base stayed unmatched.

The chain recombines TRBV30 with TRBJ1-1; weak D call: TRBD1 (5 bases). This CDR3 comprises 12 residues. From germline, CDR1 is GTSNPN and CDR2 SVGIG (reference sequence). V lost 5 bases, J lost 3 bases, and 10 bases lay in between. CDR3 sequence reads: CAWGRVDTEAFF. The CDR3 DNA reads TGTGCCTGGGGCAGGGTTGACACTGAAGCTTTCTTT.

This chain uses TRBV15 with TRBJ2-5; 9 bases align to TRBD1. Unmatched junction bases numbered 6, after V lost 5 bases and J lost 5 bases. This CDR3 has 14 amino acids. Germline V lookup: CDR1 LNHNV, CDR2 YYDKDF (reference sequence). The CDR3 DNA reads as TGTGCCACCAGCGTACAGGGGGCGAGTGAGACCCAGTACTTC. Protein product: CATSVQGASETQYF.

This chain joins TRBV6-5 and TRBJ2-1; tentative D call: TRBD1 (7 bases). Germline V gives CDR1 MNHEY, CDR2 SVGAGI. With 2 bases removed from V and 7 bases from J, the gap between germline ends came to 15 bases. The length of the CDR3 is 15 residues. As DNA, the CDR3 is TGTGCCAGCAGTTACGGGCAGACAGGGAGGAATGAGCAGTTCTTC. This encodes CASSYGQTGRNEQFF.

This chain links TRBV5-6 with TRBJ2-6, with D unclear. V lost 4 bases and J lost 0, with 8 bases in between. The CDR3 consists of 15 residues. Per germline, CDR1 SGHDT and CDR2 YYEEEE. CDR3 in DNA: TGTGCCAGCAGCCCGATTGGCTCTGGGGCCAACGTCCTGACTTTC. This codes for CASSPIGSGANVLTF.

This clone was seen only a few times. The CDR3 coding sequence is TGCGCCAGCAGCCAAGACAGGTCTGGGGCCAACGTCCTGACTTTC. Its translation: CASSQDRSGANVLTF. The chain recombines TRBV4-3 with TRBJ2-6, with unresolved D. The CDR3 is 15 amino acids. Trimming cost V 0 bases and J 1 base, with 4 bases left between them. From germline, CDR1 is LGHNA and CDR2 YSLEER.

The rearrangement links TRBV7-2 to TRBJ2-7; D not certain. V lost 5 bases to trimming and J lost 5 bases, with 16 bases between them. The germline gives CDR1 SGHTA, CDR2 FQGNSA. The CDR3 runs 14 residues. The CDR3 DNA sequence: TGTGCCAGCAGCCCCCGTGTTTCGAGTGACGAGCAGTACTTC. Translating gives CASSPRVSSDEQYF.

V gene TRBV25-1 combines with J gene TRBJ2-4; no reliable D call. This CDR3 comprises 17 residues. Between the trimmed V and J ends, which lost 3 bases and 0 bases, there was a span of 15 bases. The V gene's germline CDR1 is MGHDK and CDR2 SYGVNS. CDR3 sequence: CASSDPHDLLAKNIQYF. The CDR3 nucleotides are TGTGCCAGCAGTGATCCCCATGACCTGCTAGCCAAAAACATTCAGTACTTC.

The chain joins TRBV10-3 to TRBJ1-1; tentatively, D is TRBD1 (5 bases). The CDR3 totals 12 residues. V dropped 10 bases and J dropped 4 bases, with 13 bases sitting between them. Germline CDR1 reads ENHRY; CDR2 reads SYGVKD. The CDR3, as DNA: TGTGCCACCGGGGGTAAAGGCACTGAAGCTTTCTTT. Its translation: CATGGKGTEAFF.

J is TRBJ1-4 and V is TRBV5-5; D perhaps matches TRBD1 (6 bases). V lost 4 bases to trimming and J lost 3 bases, with 16 bases between them. There are 16 residues in the CDR3. Germline lookup yields CDR1 SGHKS and CDR2 YYEKEE (reference sequence). This chain's CDR3 is CASSEPRTASNEKLFF. CDR3 nucleotide sequence: TGTGCCAGCAGCGAACCAAGGACAGCATCTAATGAAAAACTGTTTTTT.

For the CDR3, the DNA is TGTGCCAGCAGCTTCGTCGGGACTGCCGGCGGGGAGCAGTACTTC. Amino acid sequence: CASSFVGTAGGEQYF. The V gene is TRBV7-9, the J gene TRBJ2-7, with D possibly being TRBD2 (6 bases). CDR1 SEHNR and CDR2 FQNEAQ come from the germline V gene (reference sequence). V was trimmed by 3 bases and J by 7 bases, leaving 19 bases between them. This CDR3 is built from 15 residues.

V gene TRBV11-2 combines with J gene TRBJ2-7, with 9 bases aligning to TRBD1. The CDR3 runs 16 residues. Trimming at V came to 1 base and at J to 3 bases, leaving 7 bases not matched to a gene. Per germline, CDR1 SGHAT and CDR2 FQNNGV. The CDR3 DNA follows: TGTGCCAGCAGCTTAGTGGTCGGACAGGGGATCTACGAGCAGTACTTC. Its protein is CASSLVVGQGIYEQYF.

The rearrangement links TRBV5-6 to TRBJ1-2; D possibly corresponds to TRBD1 (5 bases). The CDR3 totals 13 residues. Germline loops: CDR1 SGHDT, CDR2 YYEEEE. V lost 3 bases, J lost 3 bases, and 9 bases lay in between. The CDR3 sequence: CASSSQGDYGYTF. The CDR3 region has the DNA TGTGCCAGCAGCTCGCAGGGAGACTATGGCTACACCTTC. The whole variable domain, filled in from reference TRBV5-6 and TRBJ1-2, reads DAGVTQSPTHLIKTRGQQVTLRCSPKSGHDTVSWYQQALGQGPQFIFQYYEEEERQRGNFPDRFSGHQFPNYSSELNVNALLLGDSALYLCASSSQGDYGYTFGSGTRLTVV.

The rearrangement uses TRBV7-8 and TRBJ2-7, with a weak D call TRBD1 (6 bases). CDR3 length: 14 residues. The germline V and J ends were trimmed by 5 bases and 3 bases, with 14 bases remaining between them. Germline V gives CDR1 SGHVS, CDR2 FQNEAQ. The CDR3 DNA reads as TGTGCCAGCAGCCTGACAGGAGTTCTCTACGAGCAGTACTTC. It is translated as CASSLTGVLYEQYF.

This clone was found once. The rearrangement links TRBV5-6 to TRBJ1-5; the D is unclear. Germline V gene data show CDR1 as SGHDT and CDR2 as YYEEEE. V gave up 0 bases and J gave up 9 bases, with 10 bases separating them. The CDR3 extends over 13 amino acids. The DNA for the CDR3 is TGTGCCAGCAGCTTGGCCAACGATAGGCCCCAGCATTTT. This codes for CASSLANDRPQHF.

V usage is TRBV6-1 and J usage is TRBJ1-4; 9 positions agree with TRBD1. CDR1 is MNHNS, CDR2 SASEGT, per germline. Trimming cost V 6 bases and J 4 bases; bases outside gene matches: 6. The CDR3 length is 15 residues. CDR3 loop: CASRTGGSGNEKLFF. In DNA form, the CDR3 reads TGTGCCAGCAGAACAGGGGGCAGTGGTAATGAAAAACTGTTTTTT.